This T cell receptor (beta chain) derives from a study of blood T cell repertoires in COVID-19. Study as a whole: COVID-19 samples from acute and convalescent phases originated in the United States, Italy and Spain.

Per germline, CDR1 SGHTA and CDR2 FQGNSA. The CDR3 has 15 amino acids. With 5 bases removed from V and 2 bases from J, the gap between germline ends came to 14 bases. Original data processing: Using reference gene primer amplification, nucleated cell counts were estimated. This table comes from immunoSEQ multiplex PCR, and its TCRdb copy is limited to in-frame clones, with some not included. V, J and clone size were drawn from that table, and D and trimming were deduced from the DNA. Of more than 95,000 clones listed, around three quarters are singletons. The chain combines TRBV7-2 with TRBJ2-3, with a tentative D call TRBD2 (5 bases). What was sequenced was peripheral blood. The clonotype comes from a woman between 65 and 79 years old with acute or convalescent COVID-19. As DNA, the CDR3 is TGTGCCAGCAGCCCGGACTCTTTTCCCACAGATACGCAGTATTTT. Translating gives CASSPDSFPTDTQYF.